This T cell receptor (beta chain) was observed in a study of T-cell memory formation after mild COVID-19. Study-wide points: Second-wave clones with a day 37 peak had unconfirmed SARS-CoV-2 specificity.

TCRdb re-called the 5' RACE reads with MiXCR, one entry per CDR3 protein. In the table there are 530,000 or so distinct CDR3 sequences, roughly 17% of which are singletons. Only a few counts were recorded for this clonotype. Its antigen is unknown. V lost 6 bases to trimming and J lost 7 bases; unmatched junction nucleotides: 13. The CDR3 is 15 amino acids. CDR1 and CDR2 from the germline V gene are SQVTM and ANQGSEA. The V gene is TRBV29-1, the J gene TRBJ2-1; the match to TRBD2 covers 9 bases. This TCR derives from an adult woman who had mild COVID-19 (a few samples of this study predate the infection). Cell type and time point are not known. The sequenced sample consisted of PBMCs or a T cell subset sorted from them (not recorded which). The CDR3 DNA sequence: TGCAGCGTGCCCAGCGACGTTAGCGGGAGTAATGAGCAGTTCTTC. Encoded protein: CSVPSDVSGSNEQFF.